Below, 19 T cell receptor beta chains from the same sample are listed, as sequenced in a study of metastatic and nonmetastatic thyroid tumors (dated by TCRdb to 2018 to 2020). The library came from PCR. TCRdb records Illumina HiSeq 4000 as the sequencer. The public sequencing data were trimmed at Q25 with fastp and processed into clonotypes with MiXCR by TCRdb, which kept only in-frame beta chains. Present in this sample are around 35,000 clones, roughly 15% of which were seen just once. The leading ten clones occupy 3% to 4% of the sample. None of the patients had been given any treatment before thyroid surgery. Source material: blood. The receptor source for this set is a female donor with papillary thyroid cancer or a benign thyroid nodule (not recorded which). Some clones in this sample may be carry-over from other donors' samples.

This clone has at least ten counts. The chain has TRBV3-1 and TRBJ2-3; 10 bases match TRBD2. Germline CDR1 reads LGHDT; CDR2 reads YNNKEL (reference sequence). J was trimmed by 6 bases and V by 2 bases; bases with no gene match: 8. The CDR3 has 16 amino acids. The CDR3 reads CASSQLAGVRADTQYF. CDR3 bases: TGTGCCAGCAGCCAACTAGCGGGAGTTCGGGCGGATACGCAGTATTTT.

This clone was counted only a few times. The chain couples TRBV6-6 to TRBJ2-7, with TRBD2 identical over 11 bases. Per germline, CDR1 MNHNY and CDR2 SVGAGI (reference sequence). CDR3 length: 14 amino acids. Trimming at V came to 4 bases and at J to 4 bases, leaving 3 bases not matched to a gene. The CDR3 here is CASSLLAGAYEQYF. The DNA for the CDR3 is TGTGCCAGCAGTTTACTAGCGGGGGCGTACGAGCAGTACTTC.

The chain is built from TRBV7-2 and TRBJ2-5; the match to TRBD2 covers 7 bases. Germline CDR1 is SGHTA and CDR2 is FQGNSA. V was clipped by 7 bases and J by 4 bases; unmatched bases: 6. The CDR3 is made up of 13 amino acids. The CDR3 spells CASTAGRGETQYF. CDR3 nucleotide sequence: TGTGCCAGCACGGCGGGGAGGGGAGAGACCCAGTACTTC.

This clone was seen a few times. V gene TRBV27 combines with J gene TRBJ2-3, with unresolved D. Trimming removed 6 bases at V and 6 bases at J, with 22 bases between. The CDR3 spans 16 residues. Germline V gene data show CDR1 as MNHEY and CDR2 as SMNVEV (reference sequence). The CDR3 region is CASSSLGSGSTDTQYF. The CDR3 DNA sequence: TGTGCCAGCAGCTCCCTAGGGTCCGGAAGTACGGATACGCAGTATTTT.

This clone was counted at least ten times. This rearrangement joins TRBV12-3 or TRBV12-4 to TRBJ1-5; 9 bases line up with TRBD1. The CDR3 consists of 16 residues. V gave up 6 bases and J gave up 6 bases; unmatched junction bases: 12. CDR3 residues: CASSWTGDPPPQPQHF. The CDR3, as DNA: TGTGCCAGCAGCTGGACAGGGGACCCCCCTCCTCAGCCCCAGCATTTT.

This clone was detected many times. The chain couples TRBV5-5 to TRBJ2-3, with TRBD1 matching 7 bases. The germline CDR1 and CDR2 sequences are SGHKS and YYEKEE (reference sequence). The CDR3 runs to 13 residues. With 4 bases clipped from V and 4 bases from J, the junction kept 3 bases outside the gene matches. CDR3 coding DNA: TGTGCCAGCAGCCCACAGGGGCCAGATACGCAGTATTTT. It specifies CASSPQGPDTQYF.

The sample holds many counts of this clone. CDR3 region: CSAPPPGGAFIEPQHF. The CDR3 DNA follows: TGCAGTGCCCCGCCCCCAGGGGGCGCTTTTATTGAGCCCCAGCATTTT. The rearrangement uses TRBV20-1 and TRBJ1-5; 8 bases line up with TRBD1. Unmatched junction bases numbered 18, after V lost 6 bases and J lost 8 bases. Germline CDR1 reads DFQATT; CDR2 reads SNEGSKA (reference sequence). The CDR3 totals 16 residues.

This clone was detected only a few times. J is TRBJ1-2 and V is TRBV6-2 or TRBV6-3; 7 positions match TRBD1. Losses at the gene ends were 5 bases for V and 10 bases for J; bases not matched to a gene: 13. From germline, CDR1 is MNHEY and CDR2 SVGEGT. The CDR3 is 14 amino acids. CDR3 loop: CASSPPGQSYFYTF. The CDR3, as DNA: TGTGCCAGCAGTCCACCGGGACAGTCCTATTTCTACACCTTC.

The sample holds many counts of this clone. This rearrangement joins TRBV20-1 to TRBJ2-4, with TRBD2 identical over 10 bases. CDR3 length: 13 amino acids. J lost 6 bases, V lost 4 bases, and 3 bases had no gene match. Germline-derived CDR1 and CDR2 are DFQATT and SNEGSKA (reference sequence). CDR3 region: CSATLAGVNIQYF. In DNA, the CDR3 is TGCAGTGCTACTCTAGCGGGAGTAAACATTCAGTACTTC.

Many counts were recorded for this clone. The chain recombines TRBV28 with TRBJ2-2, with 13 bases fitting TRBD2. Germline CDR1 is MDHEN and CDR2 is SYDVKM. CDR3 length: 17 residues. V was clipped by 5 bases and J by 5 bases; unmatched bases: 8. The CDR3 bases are TGTGCCAGCAGTCCATTAACTAGCGGGAGGGGAACCGGGGAGCTGTTTTTT. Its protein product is CASSPLTSGRGTGELFF.

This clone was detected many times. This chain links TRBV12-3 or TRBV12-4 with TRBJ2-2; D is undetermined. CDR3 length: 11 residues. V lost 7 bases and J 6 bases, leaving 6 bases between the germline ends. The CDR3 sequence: CASTRAGELFF. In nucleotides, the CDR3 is TGTGCCAGCACTCGAGCCGGGGAGCTGTTTTTT.

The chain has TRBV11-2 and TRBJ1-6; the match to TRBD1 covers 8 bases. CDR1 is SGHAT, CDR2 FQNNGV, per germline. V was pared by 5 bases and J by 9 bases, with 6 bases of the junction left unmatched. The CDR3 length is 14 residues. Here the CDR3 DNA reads TGTGCCAGCAGCGCGGACAGGGCTCGTTCACCCCTCCACTTT. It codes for CASSADRARSPLHF.

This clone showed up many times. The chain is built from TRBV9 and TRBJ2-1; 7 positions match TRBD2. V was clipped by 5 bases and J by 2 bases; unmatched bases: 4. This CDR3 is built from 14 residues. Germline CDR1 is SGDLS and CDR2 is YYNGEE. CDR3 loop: CASSTGTTYNEQFF. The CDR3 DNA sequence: TGTGCCAGCAGTACCGGGACTACCTACAATGAGCAGTTCTTC.

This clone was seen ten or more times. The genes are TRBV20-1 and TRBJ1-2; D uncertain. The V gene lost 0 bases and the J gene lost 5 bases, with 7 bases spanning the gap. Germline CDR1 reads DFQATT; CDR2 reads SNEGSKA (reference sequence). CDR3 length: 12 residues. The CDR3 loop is CSARDRRYGYTF. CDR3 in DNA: TGCAGTGCTAGAGATCGCCGGTATGGCTACACCTTC.

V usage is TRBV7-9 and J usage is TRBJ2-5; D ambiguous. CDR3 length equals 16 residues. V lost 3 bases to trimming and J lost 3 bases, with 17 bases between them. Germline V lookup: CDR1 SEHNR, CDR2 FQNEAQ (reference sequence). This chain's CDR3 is CASSLWSREQKETQYF. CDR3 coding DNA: TGTGCCAGCAGCTTGTGGAGCAGAGAACAAAAAGAGACCCAGTACTTC. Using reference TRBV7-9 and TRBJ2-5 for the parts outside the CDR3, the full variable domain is DTGVSQNPRHKITKRGQNVTFRCDPISEHNRLYWYRQTLGQGPEFLTYFQNEAQLEKSRLLSDRFSAERPKGSFSTLEIQRTEQGDSAMYLCASSLWSREQKETQYFGPGTRLLVL.

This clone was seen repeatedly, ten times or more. CDR3: CASSPGTSVSDTQYF. The CDR3 region has the DNA TGTGCCAGCAGCCCCGGGACTAGCGTATCAGATACGCAGTATTTT. V and J are TRBV4-2 and TRBJ2-3, with TRBD2 matching over 10 bases. The CDR3 is 15 amino acids. Trimming cost V 4 bases and J 4 bases; bases outside gene matches: 5. The V gene's germline CDR1 is LGHNA and CDR2 YNFKEQ.

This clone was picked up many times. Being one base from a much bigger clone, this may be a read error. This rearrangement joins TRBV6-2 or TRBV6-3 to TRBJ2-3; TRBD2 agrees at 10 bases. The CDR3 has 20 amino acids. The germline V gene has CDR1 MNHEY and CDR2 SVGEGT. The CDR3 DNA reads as TGCGCCAGCAGTTACTCCACGGGAGCGGGAGGGCCGAAGTCCACAGATACGCAGTATTTT. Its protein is CASSYSTGAGGPKSTDTQYF.

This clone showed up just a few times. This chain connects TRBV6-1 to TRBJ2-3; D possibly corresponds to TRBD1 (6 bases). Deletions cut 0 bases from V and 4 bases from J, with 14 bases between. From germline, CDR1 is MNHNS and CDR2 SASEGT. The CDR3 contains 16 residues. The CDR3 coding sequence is TGTGCCAGCAGTGAAGCGCCCAGAAAGGGGGCAGATACGCAGTATTTT. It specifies CASSEAPRKGADTQYF.

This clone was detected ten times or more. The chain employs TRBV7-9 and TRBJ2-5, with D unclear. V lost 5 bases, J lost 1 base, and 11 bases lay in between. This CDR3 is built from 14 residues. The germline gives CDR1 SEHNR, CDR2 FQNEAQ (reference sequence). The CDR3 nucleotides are TGTGCCAGCAGCGCCGCAGGATTCCAAGAGACCCAGTACTTC. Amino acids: CASSAAGFQETQYF.